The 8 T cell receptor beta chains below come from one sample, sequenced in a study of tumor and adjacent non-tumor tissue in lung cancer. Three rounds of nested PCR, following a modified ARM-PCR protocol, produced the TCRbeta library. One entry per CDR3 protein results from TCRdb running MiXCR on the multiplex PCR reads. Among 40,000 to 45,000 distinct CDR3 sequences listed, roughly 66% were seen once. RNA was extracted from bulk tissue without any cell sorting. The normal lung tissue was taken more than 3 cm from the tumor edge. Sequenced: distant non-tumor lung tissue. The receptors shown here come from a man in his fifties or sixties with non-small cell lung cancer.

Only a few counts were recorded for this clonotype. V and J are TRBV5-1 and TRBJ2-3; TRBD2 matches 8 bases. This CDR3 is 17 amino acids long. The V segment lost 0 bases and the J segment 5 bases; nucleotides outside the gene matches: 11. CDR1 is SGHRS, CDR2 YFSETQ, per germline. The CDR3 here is CASSLAAAGGGEDTQYF. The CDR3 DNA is TGCGCCAGCAGCTTGGCCGCGGCGGGGGGCGGGGAAGATACGCAGTATTTT.

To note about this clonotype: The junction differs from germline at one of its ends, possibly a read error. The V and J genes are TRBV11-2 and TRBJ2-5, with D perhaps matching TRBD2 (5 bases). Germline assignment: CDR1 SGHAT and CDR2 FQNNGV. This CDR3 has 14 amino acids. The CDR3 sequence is CASSLDGMGETQYF. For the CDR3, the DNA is TGCGCCAGCAGCTTAGACGGGATGGGAGAGACCCAGTACTTC.

The CDR3, as DNA: TGTGCCAGCAGCTCTTGTACTACTGGGAATGAGCAGTTCTTC. Its protein product is CASSSCTTGNEQFF. This chain connects TRBV5-4 to TRBJ2-1; D uncertain. The germline V and J ends were trimmed by 3 bases and 7 bases, with 14 bases remaining between them. The CDR3 has 14 amino acids. Germline V gives CDR1 SGHNT, CDR2 YYREEE (reference sequence).

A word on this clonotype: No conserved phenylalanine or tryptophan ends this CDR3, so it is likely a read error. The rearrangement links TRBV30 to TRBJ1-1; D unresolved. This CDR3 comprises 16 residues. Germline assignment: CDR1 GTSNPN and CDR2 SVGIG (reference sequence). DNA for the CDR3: TGTGTCTGGAGTGGGAGTGAGGCAGGCGGCAACACTGAAGCTTTCTCT. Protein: CVWSGSEAGGNTEAFS.

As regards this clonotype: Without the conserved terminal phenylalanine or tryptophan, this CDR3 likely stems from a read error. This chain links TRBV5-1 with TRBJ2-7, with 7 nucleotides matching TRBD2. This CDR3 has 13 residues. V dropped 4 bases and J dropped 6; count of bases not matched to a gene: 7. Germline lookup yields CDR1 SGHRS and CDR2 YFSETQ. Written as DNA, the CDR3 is TGCGCCAGCAGCACAGGACTAGTTGGCGAGCAGTACCTC. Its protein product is CASSTGLVGEQYL.

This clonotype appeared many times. The CDR3 nucleotides read TGCGCCAGCAGCTTTGAGGGGAAGGTCTATGGCTACACCTTC. As protein: CASSFEGKVYGYTF. V is TRBV5-1 and J is TRBJ1-2, with D perhaps TRBD1 (5 bases). In germline, CDR1 is SGHRS, CDR2 YFSETQ. The length of the CDR3 is 14 residues. V gave up 2 bases and J gave up 4 bases, with 12 bases separating them. Supplemented by reference TRBV5-1 and TRBJ1-2, the full variable domain reads KAGVTQTPRYLIKTRGQQVTLSCSPISGHRSVSWYQQTPGQGLQFLFEYFSETQRNKGNFPGRFSGRQFSNSRSEMNVSTLELGDSALYLCASSFEGKVYGYTFGSGTRLTVV.

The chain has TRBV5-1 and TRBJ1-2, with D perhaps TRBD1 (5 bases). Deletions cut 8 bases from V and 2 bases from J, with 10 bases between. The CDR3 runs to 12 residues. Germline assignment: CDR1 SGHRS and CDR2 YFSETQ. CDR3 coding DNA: TGCGCCAGGGACCGACAGAACTATGGCTACACCTTC. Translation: CARDRQNYGYTF. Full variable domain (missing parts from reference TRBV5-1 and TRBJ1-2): KAGVTQTPRYLIKTRGQQVTLSCSPISGHRSVSWYQQTPGQGLQFLFEYFSETQRNKGNFPGRFSGRQFSNSRSEMNVSTLELGDSALYLCARDRQNYGYTFGSGTRLTVV.

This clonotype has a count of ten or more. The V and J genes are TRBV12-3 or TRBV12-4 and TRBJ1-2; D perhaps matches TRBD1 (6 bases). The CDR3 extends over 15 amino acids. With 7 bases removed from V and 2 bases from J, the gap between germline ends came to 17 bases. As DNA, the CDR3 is TGTGCCAGCACCATTTTGAACAGGGAGAACTATGGCTACACCTTC. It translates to CASTILNRENYGYTF.